Listed here are 12 T cell receptor beta chains from one sample, sequenced in a study of neurological immune-mediated disorders. TCRdb reprocessed the 5' RACE reads via MiXCR and lists one record per CDR3 protein. The sample has 40,000 to 55,000 distinct CDR3 sequences, approximately 2.8% seen once; the top ten hold over 13%. Source material: PBMCs. All receptors derive from a woman aged 45-65 years with multiple sclerosis.

This clonotype came up many times. The V call is TRBV27, the J call TRBJ1-6; no reliable D call. Germline V gene data show CDR1 as MNHEY and CDR2 as SMNVEV (reference sequence). V lost 2 bases and J 6 bases, leaving 11 bases between the germline ends. The CDR3 extends over 15 amino acids. The DNA for the CDR3 is TGTGCCAGCAGTTTACAGGCGGAAGCTAATTCACCCCTCCACTTT. Translated, it gives CASSLQAEANSPLHF.

Many counts were recorded for this clonotype. This chain links TRBV7-2 with TRBJ2-7, with TRBD2 matching 8 bases. Trimming at V came to 2 bases and at J to 3 bases, leaving 3 bases not matched to a gene. Per germline, CDR1 SGHTA and CDR2 FQGNSA. The CDR3 is 14 residues long. The CDR3 DNA reads as TGTGCCAGCAGCTTACGCGGGAGGAACTACGAGCAGTACTTC. Its translation: CASSLRGRNYEQYF. Based on the CDR3 plus reference TRBV7-2 and TRBJ2-7, the full variable domain is GAGVSQSPSNKVTEKGKDVELRCDPISGHTALYWYRQSLGQGLEFLIYFQGNSAPDKSGLPSDRFSAERTGGSVSTLTIQRTQQEDSAVYLCASSLRGRNYEQYFGPGTRLTVT.

This clonotype was recorded many times. J is TRBJ2-3 and V is TRBV20-1, with D possibly TRBD1 on 7 matching bases. The CDR3 totals 14 residues. From germline, CDR1 is DFQATT and CDR2 SNEGSKA (reference sequence). V gave up 5 bases and J gave up 0 bases, with 12 bases separating them. CDR3: CSAAGQISTDTQYF. CDR3 DNA: TGCAGTGCTGCGGGACAGATTAGCACAGATACGCAGTATTTT.

This clonotype showed up many times. The rearrangement joins TRBV6-2 or TRBV6-3 to TRBJ2-7; TRBD2 agrees at 12 bases. Germline assignment: CDR1 MNHEY and CDR2 SVGEGT. The CDR3 loop spans 13 amino acids. Trimming took 10 bases from V and 3 from J; bases not matched to a gene: 4. CDR3 amino acids: CATRTSGNYEQYF. The CDR3 DNA sequence: TGTGCCACCCGGACTAGCGGGAACTACGAGCAGTACTTC.

This clonotype was counted ten times or more. This chain links TRBV7-9 with TRBJ2-3; 12 nucleotides align to TRBD2. Germline lookup yields CDR1 SEHNR and CDR2 FQNEAQ (reference sequence). V was clipped by 0 bases and J by 2 bases; unmatched bases: 6. The CDR3 contains 18 residues. This CDR3 reads CASSLARTSGTHTDTQYF. The CDR3 coding sequence is TGTGCCAGCAGCTTAGCTCGGACTAGCGGGACACACACAGATACGCAGTATTTT.

This clonotype occurred many times. The rearrangement uses TRBV20-1 and TRBJ2-1; TRBD1 aligns across 8 bases. Germline CDR1 DFQATT, CDR2 SNEGSKA (reference sequence). CDR3 length: 14 amino acids. V trimming: 6 bases; J trimming: 5 bases; junction bases outside the gene matches: 9. The CDR3 nucleotides read TGCAGTGCAAGTGACAGGGGCGGGAACAATGAGCAGTTCTTC. Its protein is CSASDRGGNNEQFF.

This clonotype has a count of ten or more. The chain links TRBV6-1 to TRBJ1-6, with a weak D call TRBD1 (6 bases). Germline-derived CDR1 and CDR2 are MNHNS and SASEGT. The CDR3 covers 16 residues. With 7 bases removed from V and 0 bases from J, the gap between germline ends came to 13 bases. The CDR3 DNA reads as TGTGCCAGCATCGGGACAACCCTCTCCTATAATTCACCCCTCCACTTT. This codes for CASIGTTLSYNSPLHF.

The sample holds many counts of this clonotype. The V call is TRBV6-5, the J call TRBJ1-2, with 7 bases that match TRBD1. CDR1 MNHEY and CDR2 SVGAGI come from the germline V gene. With V trimmed by 5 bases and J by 0 bases, 9 bases remained unmatched. The CDR3 is 16 residues long. The CDR3 protein is CASSRTGAAANYGYTF. The CDR3 nucleotides read TGTGCCAGCAGTCGTACAGGGGCCGCCGCTAACTATGGCTACACCTTC.

This clonotype was seen a few times. One base away lies a much larger clone, so this may be a sequencing read error. The chain combines TRBV20-1 with TRBJ1-1; the D is unclear. The CDR3 loop spans 12 amino acids. Germline lookup yields CDR1 DFQATT and CDR2 SNEGSKA (reference sequence). CDR3: CSDRDVGVEAFF. CDR3 DNA: TGCAGTGATAGAGATGTCGGGGTTGAAGCTTTCTTT.

This clonotype was found many times. The chain couples TRBV10-3 to TRBJ1-2, with TRBD1 identical over 9 bases. J gave up 8 bases and V 5 bases, and 12 bases lay outside the gene matches. CDR1 is ENHRY and CDR2 is SYGVKD in the germline V gene. CDR3 length: 15 residues. CDR3 nucleotide sequence: TGTGCCATCAGTCGTACAGGGGGCGAGGATTACGGCTACACCTTC. Its translation: CAISRTGGEDYGYTF.

In its sample, this clonotype was seen many times. CDR3 residues: CASSSPLAGALEQYF. The CDR3 DNA is TGTGCCAGCAGCTCCCCTCTAGCGGGAGCGCTCGAGCAGTACTTC. J is TRBJ2-7 and V is TRBV27; 10 bases map to TRBD2. V gave up 6 bases and J gave up 6 bases; unmatched junction bases: 11. Germline CDR1 reads MNHEY; CDR2 reads SMNVEV (reference sequence). The CDR3 covers 15 residues.

This clonotype was counted at least ten times. The chain's CDR3 is CASSEASAPLYEQYF. The CDR3 coding sequence is TGTGCCAGCAGTGAAGCGAGCGCTCCTCTGTACGAGCAGTACTTC. The genes are TRBV6-1 and TRBJ2-7; D gene unclear. CDR3 length: 15 amino acids. CDR1 and CDR2 from the germline V gene are MNHNS and SASEGT. V dropped 0 bases and J dropped 4 bases, with 13 bases sitting between them.